The rows below give T cell receptor beta chains drawn from one sample of a study of T cells in Graves' hyperthyroidism and ophthalmopathy. MiXCR, run by TCRdb on the multiplex PCR reads, gives a single entry per CDR3 protein. Here the sample spans fewer than 350,000 distinct CDR3 sequences, about 13% being singletons. Specimen: blood. The origin of the receptors is a woman aged 40-49 years with Graves' hyperthyroidism. CDR3s include the opening cysteine and the closing phenylalanine or tryptophan. D genes are given only for firm matches. The size of a clone is reported for some rows only, either as once, few or many, or as a class for expanded clones.

clone_size d_call j_call v_call cdr3_aa cdr3_nt
NA TRBD2 TRBJ2-1 TRBV27 CASSEGTSGRGVEQFF TGTGCCAGCAGTGAAGGGACTAGCGGGAGGGGAGTTGAGCAGTTCTTC
few NA TRBJ1-1 TRBV4-1 CASSPNRVRAFF TGCGCCAGCAGCCCTAACAGGGTACGAGCTTTCTTT
many TRBD2 TRBJ2-1 TRBV20-1 CSARRLAGPNEQFF TGCAGTGCTAGGAGACTAGCGGGGCCCAATGAGCAGTTCTTC
NA NA TRBJ1-5 TRBV7-9 CASSSTGGDQPQHF TGTGCCAGCAGCTCTACCGGAGGCGATCAGCCCCAGCATTTT
many NA TRBJ1-2 TRBV27 CASSYQGGYGYTF TGTGCCAGCAGTTATCAGGGAGGATATGGCTACACCTTC
many NA TRBJ2-1 TRBV7-9 CASSSRGEQFF TGTGCCAGCAGCTCCCGGGGAGAGCAGTTCTTC
many TRBD1 TRBJ1-1 TRBV29-1 CSGAATGRTEAFF TGCAGCGGCGCCGCGACAGGGAGAACTGAAGCTTTCTTT
many NA TRBJ2-1 TRBV12-3/TRBV12-4 CASVGQPSSYNEQFF TGTGCCAGCGTTGGACAGCCGAGCTCCTACAATGAGCAGTTCTTC
NA TRBD2 TRBJ2-1 TRBV5-1 CASSVGLAGANEQFF TGCGCCAGCAGCGTGGGACTAGCGGGAGCTAATGAGCAGTTCTTC
NA NA TRBJ2-7 TRBV6-2/TRBV6-3 CATSGRGTYEQYF TGTGCCACCAGCGGAAGGGGGACCTACGAGCAGTACTTC
few NA TRBJ2-2 TRBV7-2 CASRPGPNTGELFF TGTGCCAGCAGACCTGGACCTAACACCGGGGAGCTGTTTTTT
many TRBD2 TRBJ2-2 TRBV7-7 CASSMGLHTGELFF TGTGCTAGCAGCATGGGACTACACACCGGGGAGCTGTTTTTT
many TRBD2 TRBJ2-5 TRBV7-7 CASSLGTSNQETQYF TGTGCTAGCAGCCTCGGGACTAGCAACCAAGAGACCCAGTACTTC
NA TRBD1 TRBJ2-1 TRBV7-9 CASSSNRDRGDNEQFF TGTGCCAGCAGCTCAAACCGGGACAGGGGCGACAATGAGCAGTTCTTC
many NA TRBJ2-3 TRBV7-9 CASSLYPDTQYF TGTGCCAGCAGCTTATACCCAGATACGCAGTATTTT
NA NA TRBJ2-2 TRBV24-1 CATSDTPTGELFF TGTGCCACCAGTGACACTCCTACCGGGGAGCTGTTTTTT
many TRBD1 TRBJ2-7 TRBV2 CASSEVGTVAYEQYF TGTGCCAGCAGTGAAGTCGGGACAGTAGCCTACGAGCAGTACTTC
many TRBD1 TRBJ2-7 TRBV6-1 CASQDRDADEQYF TGTGCCAGCCAAGACAGGGATGCCGACGAGCAGTACTTC
NA NA TRBJ1-1 TRBV11-1 CASSPSSSRGTEVFF TGTGCCAGCAGCCCAAGTTCCAGCCGAGGGACTGAAGTTTTCTTT
few TRBD1 TRBJ1-1 TRBV5-1 CASSQPRTGGNTEAFF TGCGCCAGCAGCCAACCCCGGACAGGCGGGAACACTGAAGCTTTCTTT
few NA TRBJ2-6 TRBV6-1 CASRDLNSGANVPTF TGTGCCAGCAGGGACCTCAACTCTGGGGCCAACGTCCCGACTTTC
few TRBD2 TRBJ2-5 TRBV19 CASSIGGGPGETQYF TGTGCCAGTAGTATAGGGGGAGGGCCTGGGGAGACCCAGTACTTC
many TRBD1 TRBJ1-1 TRBV5-5 CASSPTGTENTEAFF TGTGCCAGCAGCCCGACAGGGACGGAAAACACTGAAGCTTTCTTT
few NA TRBJ2-2 TRBV28 CASSAGGIRELFF TGTGCCAGCAGCGCAGGGGGGATTCGGGAGCTGTTTTTT
many NA TRBJ2-2 TRBV24-1 CATSVAGLAGELFF TGTGCCACCAGTGTGGCAGGATTGGCCGGGGAGCTGTTTTTT
NA NA TRBJ2-5 TRBV12-3/TRBV12-4 CASSYLHGETQYF TGTGCCAGCAGCTACCTCCACGGGGAGACCCAGTACTTC
NA NA TRBJ2-5 TRBV2 CASSVRVLQETQYF TGTGCCAGCAGTGTCCGGGTCCTCCAAGAGACCCAGTACTTC
many NA TRBJ1-5 TRBV28 CASTTPGFYSNQPQHF TGTGCCAGCACAACCCCGGGATTCTATAGCAATCAGCCCCAGCATTTT
many NA TRBJ1-4 TRBV5-1 CASSLRPTTNEKLFF TGCGCCAGCAGCTTGAGGCCAACAACTAATGAAAAACTGTTTTTT
many NA TRBJ2-3 TRBV5-8 CASSLGRDKSTDTQYF TGTGCCAGCAGCTTGGGCCGGGACAAGAGCACAGATACGCAGTATTTT
NA TRBD1 TRBJ2-5 TRBV2 CASRGQGAPGTQYF TGTGCCAGCAGGGGACAGGGGGCGCCGGGGACCCAGTACTTC
many NA TRBJ2-1 TRBV28 CASRSDTNNEQFF TGTGCCAGCAGATCTGACACGAACAATGAGCAGTTCTTC
NA NA TRBJ2-2 TRBV19 CASTPRERNTGELFF TGTGCCAGTACCCCCCGGGAGAGGAACACCGGGGAGCTGTTTTTT
many TRBD1 TRBJ2-1 TRBV18 CASSPGARGEQFF TGTGCCAGCTCACCGGGGGCCAGGGGGGAGCAGTTCTTC
many NA TRBJ1-2 TRBV7-9 CASSPSGGRGYTF TGTGCCAGCAGCCCTAGTGGGGGGCGCGGCTACACCTTC
few NA TRBJ2-1 TRBV7-6 CASSRPWDEQFF TGTGCCAGCAGTCGTCCCTGGGATGAGCAGTTCTTC
few NA TRBJ2-1 TRBV20-1 CSTNRPGRNEQFF TGCAGCACCAACCGACCGGGGCGAAATGAGCAGTTCTTC
few TRBD2 TRBJ2-7 TRBV28 CASSVGTSGYEQYF TGTGCCAGCAGTGTGGGGACTAGCGGGTACGAGCAGTACTTC
many NA TRBJ2-5 TRBV6-1 CASSETHTSAQYF TGTGCCAGCAGTGAAACTCATACTAGTGCCCAGTACTTC
few NA TRBJ2-7 TRBV20-1 CSARDGGVYEQYF TGCAGTGCTAGAGATGGAGGGGTCTACGAGCAGTACTTC
many NA TRBJ2-4 TRBV3-1 CASSQRRGRLSRAKNIQYF TGTGCCAGCAGCCAGAGACGGGGGCGTCTGTCGAGGGCCAAAAACATTCAGTACTTC
few NA TRBJ2-1 TRBV6-5 CASSYGDTLGEQFF TGTGCCAGCAGTTACGGTGACACCCTTGGGGAGCAGTTCTTC
many NA TRBJ2-3 TRBV19 CASSTQGGLGTDTQYF TGTGCCAGTAGTACACAGGGTGGGCTAGGCACAGATACGCAGTATTTT
many NA TRBJ2-7 TRBV18 CASSPEYEQYF TGTGCCAGCTCACCCGAATACGAGCAGTACTTC
many NA TRBJ2-1 TRBV2 CASSVTGDNEQFF TGTGCCAGCAGTGTAACCGGAGACAATGAGCAGTTCTTC
many TRBD2 TRBJ2-3 TRBV19 CASNAGGSTDTQYF TGTGCCAGTAACGCGGGAGGGAGCACAGATACGCAGTATTTT
many NA TRBJ2-7 TRBV10-3 CAISEVSYEQYF TGTGCCATCAGTGAAGTCTCCTACGAGCAGTACTTC
NA TRBD2 TRBJ2-7 TRBV20-1 CSARDFGRADEQYF TGCAGTGCTAGAGATTTCGGGAGGGCCGACGAGCAGTACTTC
NA TRBD2 TRBJ2-1 TRBV9 CASSVYGLAGGWGNEQFF TGTGCCAGCAGCGTATATGGACTAGCGGGAGGTTGGGGCAATGAGCAGTTCTTC
many NA TRBJ1-1 TRBV20-1 CSASQGTRAFF TGCAGTGCTAGCCAGGGGACAAGGGCTTTCTTT
NA NA TRBJ2-1 TRBV20-1 CSAREMGSNEQFF TGCAGTGCCAGAGAGATGGGGAGCAATGAGCAGTTCTTC
many TRBD1 TRBJ1-5 TRBV4-1 CASSQVEQGGQPQHF TGCGCCAGCAGCCAAGTAGAGCAGGGGGGTCAGCCCCAGCATTTT
many NA TRBJ2-7 TRBV28 CASSPSQGGSYEQYF TGTGCCAGCAGTCCCTCACAGGGTGGGTCCTACGAGCAGTACTTC
many NA TRBJ1-2 TRBV7-9 CASSPGVSGYTF TGTGCCAGCAGCCCAGGGGTCAGCGGCTACACCTTC
many NA TRBJ2-7 TRBV28 CASRRQRQYEQYF TGTGCCAGCAGGAGGCAGAGACAATACGAGCAGTACTTC